This record covers a single T cell receptor (beta chain). Its target antigen remains unknown. Base qualities are not provided; no much larger clone lies one nucleotide away. The data derive from a study of blood T cell repertoires in COVID-19 (dated by TCRdb to between 2020 and 2021). Regarding the complete study: The collaborator samples originated in the United States, Italy and Spain and spanned the acute and convalescent phases of COVID-19. The samples were drawn from the first 160 participants of the ongoing ImmuneRACE study and from under 1,500 subjects provided by 6 global collaborators. The sample metadata nearly always contained a de-identified subject ID, COVID-19 status, age in years and sex. Where available, HLA class I and class II types were obtained from metadata supplied by the sample provider rather than from assay-based typing. The prospective study material was composed of cDNA or gDNA derived from T cells, B-cell-depleted T cells, or PBMCs. The dataset comprised deeply sampled blood TCRbeta repertoires from subjects exposed to, actively infected with, or recovered from COVID-19. The repertoires were released in a freely available public database intended as a resource for research on the immune response to SARS-CoV-2.

TCRbeta CDR3 regions were amplified from genomic DNA by means of the immunoSEQ Assay, a bias-controlled multiplex PCR. The study's own analysis went as follows. Nucleated cell counts per sample were estimated from amplification of reference gene primers within the assay. To quantify the absolute abundance of each unique TCRbeta CDR3 rearrangement, sequence reads were collapsed and filtered. For each sample, productive Simpson clonality was calculated as the square root of Simpson's diversity index across productive rearrangements. Held by TCRdb, this immuneACCESS table contains in-frame sequences only and omits some clones. Under half of the omission traces to an unresolved V gene where checked; the cause of the rest is unknown. That table furnishes V, J and clone size, whereas the DNA furnished D and trimming. Counted in this sample were roughly 230,000 clones; roughly 80% of them appeared once. About 8% of the sample is held by the ten biggest clonotypes.

Including the terminal cysteine and phenylalanine, the CDR3 comprises 13 residues. CDR3 DNA is the only sequence kept; it has 39 bases, read in frame from the first base. V drops 2 bases and J drops 6 bases, leaving 10 bases in between. CDR1 and CDR2 (LGHDT, YNNKEL) derive from the germline V gene (reference sequence). Results the study describes overall, beyond this receptor: Clinical and demographic metadata were provided uncurated, with the amount varying by source and participant.

Whole blood was collected in K2EDTA tubes by collaborating institutions according to the institutions' own protocols. For TCRbeta analysis, collaborators shipped samples in one of three forms: frozen whole blood, isolated PBMCs, or DNA extracted from either of those sample types. The chain employs TRBV3-1 (or the pseudogene TRBV3-2) and TRBJ1-2, with TRBD1 tentatively as D gene (5 bases match). Sequencing used peripheral blood. The receptor was derived from a woman of 80 years or more with acute or convalescent COVID-19. The CDR3 reads as follows: CASSQWQGNGYTF. The DNA sequence is given as TGTGCCAGCAGCCAATGGCAGGGCAATGGCTACACCTTC.